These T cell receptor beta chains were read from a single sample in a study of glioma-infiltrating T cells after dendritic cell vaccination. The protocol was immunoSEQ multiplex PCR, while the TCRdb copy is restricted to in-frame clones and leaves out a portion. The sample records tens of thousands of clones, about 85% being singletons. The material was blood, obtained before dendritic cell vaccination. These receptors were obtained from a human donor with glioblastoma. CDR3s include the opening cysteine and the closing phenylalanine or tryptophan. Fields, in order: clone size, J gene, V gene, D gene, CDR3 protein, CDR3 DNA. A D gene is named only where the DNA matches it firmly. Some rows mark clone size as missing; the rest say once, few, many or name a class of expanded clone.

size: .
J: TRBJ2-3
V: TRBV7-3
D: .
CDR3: CASSLELTDTQYF
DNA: TGTGCCAGCAGCTTGGAGTTAACAGATACGCAGTATTTT

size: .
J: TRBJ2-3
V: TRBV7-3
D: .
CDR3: CASSGFFDTQYF
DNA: TGTGCCAGCAGCGGCTTTTTTGATACGCAGTATTTT

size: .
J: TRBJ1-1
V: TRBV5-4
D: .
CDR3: CASSLEGEGTEAFF
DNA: TGTGCCAGCAGCTTGGAAGGGGAGGGCACTGAAGCTTTCTTT

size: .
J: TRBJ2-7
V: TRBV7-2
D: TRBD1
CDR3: CASSLVGTGTYEQYF
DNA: TGTGCCAGCAGCTTAGTTGGGACAGGGACTTACGAGCAGTACTTC

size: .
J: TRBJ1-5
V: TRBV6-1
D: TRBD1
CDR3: CASSTGAPNNQPQHF
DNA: TGTGCCAGCAGCACAGGGGCCCCAAACAATCAGCCCCAGCATTTT

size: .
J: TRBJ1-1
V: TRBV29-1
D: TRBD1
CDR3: CSVHLTGAVNTEAFF
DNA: TGCAGCGTGCATTTGACAGGGGCGGTGAACACTGAAGCTTTCTTT

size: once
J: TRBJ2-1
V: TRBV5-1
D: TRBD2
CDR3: CASSLAQGLAGYNEQFF
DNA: TGCGCCAGCAGCTTGGCCCAGGGGCTAGCGGGTTACAATGAGCAGTTCTTC

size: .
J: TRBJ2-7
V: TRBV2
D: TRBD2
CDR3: CAILGTSGRSGDYEQYF
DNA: TGTGCCATCCTAGGGACTAGCGGGAGATCCGGGGACTACGAGCAGTACTTC

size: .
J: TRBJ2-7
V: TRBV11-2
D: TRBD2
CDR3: CASSKGTSGTVDEQYF
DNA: TGTGCCAGCAGCAAAGGGACTAGCGGGACAGTGGACGAGCAGTACTTC

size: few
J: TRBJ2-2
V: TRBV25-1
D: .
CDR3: CASSGHTGELFF
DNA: TGTGCCAGCAGTGGGCACACCGGGGAGCTGTTTTTT

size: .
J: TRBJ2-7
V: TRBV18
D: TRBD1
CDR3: CASSRDRNYEQYF
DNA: TGTGCCAGCTCACGGGACAGGAACTACGAGCAGTACTTC

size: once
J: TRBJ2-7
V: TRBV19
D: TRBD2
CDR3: CASSITGTRMSFYEQYF
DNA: TGTGCCAGTAGTATTACGGGGACTAGGATGTCCTTCTACGAGCAGTACTTC

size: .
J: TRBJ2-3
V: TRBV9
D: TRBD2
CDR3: CASSPIAGVITDTQYF
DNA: TGTGCCAGCAGCCCCATAGCGGGCGTAATCACAGATACGCAGTATTTT

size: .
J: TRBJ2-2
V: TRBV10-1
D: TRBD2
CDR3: CASRRGLAGGTGELFF
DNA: TGCGCCAGCAGGAGGGGACTAGCGGGAGGGACCGGGGAGCTGTTTTTT

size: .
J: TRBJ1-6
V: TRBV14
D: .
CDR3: CASSQDFLTASSYNSPLHF
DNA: TGTGCCAGCAGCCAAGATTTTCTGACAGCCAGCTCCTATAATTCACCCCTCCACTTT

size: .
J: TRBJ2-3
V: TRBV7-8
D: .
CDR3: CASSLKATPLSDTQYF
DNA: TGTGCCAGCAGCTTAAAAGCGACCCCCCTTTCAGATACGCAGTATTTT

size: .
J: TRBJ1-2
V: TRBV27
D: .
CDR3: CASSSSGRDYGYTF
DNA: TGTGCCAGCAGTTCCAGTGGCAGGGATTATGGCTACACCTTC

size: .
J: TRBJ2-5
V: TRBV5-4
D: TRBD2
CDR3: CASSFSRGAGETQYF
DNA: TGTGCCAGCAGCTTCTCGCGGGGGGCAGGGGAGACCCAGTACTTC